Listed below are T cell receptor beta chains from one sample, sequenced in a study of blood T cell repertoires in COVID-19. The repertoire was sequenced with immunoSEQ multiplex PCR; TCRdb's copy has only in-frame clones and lacks some. The table lists 80,000 to 100,000 clones, 82% of them singletons. Sequencing was done on a sample of peripheral blood. Receptors originate from a man between 65 and 80 years old with active or convalescent COVID-19. Each CDR3 is given with its conserved first and last residue. Fields, in order: CDR3 length, J gene, V gene, clone size, D gene, CDR3 DNA, CDR3 protein. A D gene is named only where the DNA matches it firmly. Size values are once, few and many counts, or a class for expanded clones, and some rows have none.

cdr3_length: 14
j_call: TRBJ2-7
v_call: TRBV27
clone_size: -
d_call: TRBD2
cdr3_nt: TGTGCCAGCCGACTTTGGGGACTAGCGGACGAGCAGTACTTC
cdr3_aa: CASRLWGLADEQYF

cdr3_length: 18
j_call: TRBJ2-6
v_call: TRBV5-4
clone_size: -
d_call: TRBD1
cdr3_nt: TGTGCCAGCAACCCCGGTAGGGACAGGGGAGCAGGGGCCAACGTCCTGACTTTC
cdr3_aa: CASNPGRDRGAGANVLTF

cdr3_length: 13
j_call: TRBJ1-5
v_call: TRBV30
clone_size: -
d_call: TRBD1
cdr3_nt: TGTGCCTGGAGCTTAGGGGGCCGACAGCCCCAGCATTTT
cdr3_aa: CAWSLGGRQPQHF

cdr3_length: 16
j_call: TRBJ1-1
v_call: TRBV5-5
clone_size: -
d_call: -
cdr3_nt: TGTGCCAGCCGCCGCCAACCAGGAGGGTTGAACACTGAAGCTTTCTTT
cdr3_aa: CASRRQPGGLNTEAFF

cdr3_length: 15
j_call: TRBJ2-3
v_call: TRBV19
clone_size: -
d_call: -
cdr3_nt: TGTGCCAGTAGTCCAGGGGGGTCTAGCACAGATACGCAGTATTTT
cdr3_aa: CASSPGGSSTDTQYF

cdr3_length: 15
j_call: TRBJ2-2
v_call: TRBV9
clone_size: -
d_call: -
cdr3_nt: TGTGCCAGCAGCCCGAGACAGGGAGGCACCGGGGAGCTGTTTTTT
cdr3_aa: CASSPRQGGTGELFF

cdr3_length: 14
j_call: TRBJ1-5
v_call: TRBV18
clone_size: -
d_call: TRBD1
cdr3_nt: TGTGCCAGTTCCCAGGGGGCCCCCAATCAGCCCCAGCATTTT
cdr3_aa: CASSQGAPNQPQHF

cdr3_length: 14
j_call: TRBJ2-5
v_call: TRBV5-1
clone_size: -
d_call: -
cdr3_nt: TGCGCCAGCAGCGCCGGGCGGGGCCAAGAGACCCAGTACTTC
cdr3_aa: CASSAGRGQETQYF

cdr3_length: 14
j_call: TRBJ2-2
v_call: TRBV7-3
clone_size: -
d_call: -
cdr3_nt: TGTGCCAGCAGCGCAAACAGAGATACCGGGGAGCTGTTTTTT
cdr3_aa: CASSANRDTGELFF

cdr3_length: 13
j_call: TRBJ2-3
v_call: TRBV6-5
clone_size: -
d_call: -
cdr3_nt: TGTGCCAGCAGTTACGAGGGCACAGATACGCAGTATTTT
cdr3_aa: CASSYEGTDTQYF

cdr3_length: 17
j_call: TRBJ2-3
v_call: TRBV4-2
clone_size: -
d_call: TRBD2
cdr3_nt: TGTGCCAGCAGCCAAGAATCAGCGGGGACTAGCACAGATACGCAGTATTTT
cdr3_aa: CASSQESAGTSTDTQYF

cdr3_length: 15
j_call: TRBJ2-5
v_call: TRBV19
clone_size: -
d_call: TRBD2
cdr3_nt: TGTGCCAGTAGTATTAGCGGGAGGGGCGCCGAGACCCAGTACTTC
cdr3_aa: CASSISGRGAETQYF

cdr3_length: 11
j_call: TRBJ2-5
v_call: TRBV6-5
clone_size: -
d_call: TRBD2
cdr3_nt: TGTGCCAGCCGGACGGGGGGGACCCAGTACTTC
cdr3_aa: CASRTGGTQYF

cdr3_length: 13
j_call: TRBJ1-2
v_call: TRBV6-5
clone_size: -
d_call: -
cdr3_nt: TGTGCCAGCAGTACTCAGGGGCTTAATGGCTACACCTTC
cdr3_aa: CASSTQGLNGYTF

cdr3_length: 13
j_call: TRBJ1-2
v_call: TRBV10-3
clone_size: -
d_call: TRBD1
cdr3_nt: TGTGCCATCAGTGGAGACAGGGTTTATGGCTACACCTTC
cdr3_aa: CAISGDRVYGYTF

cdr3_length: 16
j_call: TRBJ1-3
v_call: TRBV7-9
clone_size: -
d_call: -
cdr3_nt: TGTGCCAGCAGCCTGCAGGGCGGGAGCTCTGGAAACACCATATATTTT
cdr3_aa: CASSLQGGSSGNTIYF

cdr3_length: 13
j_call: TRBJ1-6
v_call: TRBV3-1/TRBV3-2
clone_size: -
d_call: -
cdr3_nt: TGTGCCAGCAGCCAAACCGGGTCTTCACCCCTCCACTTT
cdr3_aa: CASSQTGSSPLHF

cdr3_length: 16
j_call: TRBJ1-5
v_call: TRBV18
clone_size: -
d_call: -
cdr3_nt: TGTGCCAGCTCAAACAGCGGGACCTATAGCAATCAGCCCCAGCATTTT
cdr3_aa: CASSNSGTYSNQPQHF

cdr3_length: 12
j_call: TRBJ2-2
v_call: TRBV7-3
clone_size: -
d_call: -
cdr3_nt: TGTGCCAGCAGCCAGGGTAACGGGGAGCTGTTTTTT
cdr3_aa: CASSQGNGELFF

cdr3_length: 14
j_call: TRBJ2-1
v_call: TRBV28
clone_size: -
d_call: -
cdr3_nt: TGTGCCACCTCCGAGTTGAGCTCCTACAATGAGCAGTTCTTC
cdr3_aa: CATSELSSYNEQFF

cdr3_length: 15
j_call: TRBJ1-2
v_call: TRBV18
clone_size: few
d_call: TRBD1
cdr3_nt: TGTGCCAGCTCCATCACCAGGGGGCGAGGGTATGGCTACACCTTC
cdr3_aa: CASSITRGRGYGYTF

cdr3_length: 16
j_call: TRBJ2-2
v_call: TRBV6-2/TRBV6-3
clone_size: few
d_call: -
cdr3_nt: TGTGCCAGCAGCCCTCCCCAGTTCCCCCCGTCCGGGGAGCTGTTTTTT
cdr3_aa: CASSPPQFPPSGELFF

cdr3_length: 16
j_call: TRBJ2-3
v_call: TRBV19
clone_size: -
d_call: -
cdr3_nt: TGTGCCAGTAGTTCAAGGAGAGGTGGTATTAGGGATACGCAGTATTTT
cdr3_aa: CASSSRRGGIRDTQYF

cdr3_length: 13
j_call: TRBJ2-3
v_call: TRBV29-1
clone_size: -
d_call: -
cdr3_nt: TGCAGCGTTGAAGATCAGAGGGGGGGTACGCAGTATTTT
cdr3_aa: CSVEDQRGGTQYF

cdr3_length: 16
j_call: TRBJ1-2
v_call: TRBV7-3
clone_size: -
d_call: -
cdr3_nt: TGTGCCAGCAGCTTAGGCCCACAGGGCTCTAACTATGGCTACACCTTC
cdr3_aa: CASSLGPQGSNYGYTF

cdr3_length: 13
j_call: TRBJ2-7
v_call: TRBV5-4
clone_size: few
d_call: TRBD1
cdr3_nt: TGTGCCAGCAGCGACGACAGGGTCTACGAGCAGTACTTC
cdr3_aa: CASSDDRVYEQYF